These 14 T cell receptor beta chains were all obtained from the same sample, sequenced in a study of blood T cell repertoires in COVID-19. The repertoire was sequenced with immunoSEQ multiplex PCR; TCRdb's copy has only in-frame clones and lacks some. Of some 180,000 clones listed, around four fifths are singletons. Sequences were obtained from peripheral blood. These receptors all stem from a woman aged 35 to 49 with COVID-19, enrolled during active disease.

As to this clone: Germline is not matched at one junction end, which may reflect a read error. This chain connects TRBV7-7 to TRBJ2-2; 9 nucleotides align to TRBD1. Germline lookup yields CDR1 SSHAT and CDR2 FNYEAQ (reference sequence). The CDR3 spans 16 residues. Here the CDR3 reads CASSLAGTGLSGELFF. As DNA, the CDR3 is TGTGCTAGCAGCTTAGCCGGGACAGGGTTGTCCGGGGAGCTGTTTTTT.

V is TRBV24-1 and J is TRBJ2-5; 8 nucleotides line up with TRBD1. This CDR3 is 16 amino acids long. Losses at the gene ends were 1 base for V and 5 bases for J; bases not matched to a gene: 8. Germline CDR1 KGHDR, CDR2 SFDVKD. CDR3 nucleotide sequence: TGTGCCACCAGTGATTTAAGGGACAGGCTGGGGGAGACCCAGTACTTC. Protein sequence: CATSDLRDRLGETQYF.

The J gene is TRBJ1-1, the V gene TRBV9, with D hard to call. Germline lookup yields CDR1 SGDLS and CDR2 YYNGEE. This CDR3 is built from 17 residues. The V end was cut by 4 bases, the J end by 0 bases, with 19 bases between. CDR3 loop: CASSLTPYGGLNTEAFF. The DNA of the CDR3 is TGTGCCAGCAGCCTGACCCCCTATGGAGGCCTGAACACTGAAGCTTTCTTT.

The V gene is TRBV7-3, the J gene TRBJ2-1; weak D call: TRBD1 (5 bases). Trimming cost V 5 bases and J 0 bases, with 14 bases left between them. CDR1 is SGHTA and CDR2 is FQGTGA in the germline V gene. The CDR3 has 16 amino acids. Here the CDR3 reads CASSALTAPSYNEQFF. CDR3 nucleotide sequence: TGTGCCAGCAGCGCATTGACAGCTCCCTCCTACAATGAGCAGTTCTTC. The full variable domain, rest sourced from reference TRBV7-3 and TRBJ2-1, is GAGVSQTPSNKVTEKGKYVELRCDPISGHTALYWYRQSLGQGPEFLIYFQGTGAADDSGLPNDRFFAVRPEGSVSTLKIQRTERGDSAVYLCASSALTAPSYNEQFFGPGTRLTVL.

The chain uses TRBV6-6 and TRBJ1-2; 10 nucleotides align to TRBD1. This CDR3 is 14 amino acids long. Germline V lookup: CDR1 MNHNY, CDR2 SVGAGI (reference sequence). V lost 6 bases to trimming and J lost 7 bases; unmatched junction nucleotides: 8. The CDR3 DNA is TGTGCCAGCAGCTCCGGGACAGGGGTACGTGGCTACACCTTC. Translated: CASSSGTGVRGYTF.

V is TRBV5-6 and J is TRBJ2-7; 11 bases map to TRBD1. Germline trimming cut 4 bases from V and 5 bases from J; bases unmatched to any gene: 5. In germline, CDR1 is SGHDT, CDR2 YYEEEE. The CDR3 length is 14 residues. The CDR3, as DNA: TGTGCCAGCAGCCGAGGACAGGGGGCCAACGAGCAGTACTTC. Protein sequence: CASSRGQGANEQYF.

The V gene is TRBV27, the J gene TRBJ2-5; TRBD1 matches at 7 bases. The CDR3 runs to 14 residues. Germline V gives CDR1 MNHEY, CDR2 SMNVEV (reference sequence). V lost 4 bases, J lost 2 bases, and 4 bases stayed unmatched. CDR3: CASSYRGYQETQYF. As DNA, the CDR3 is TGTGCCAGCAGTTACAGGGGATATCAAGAGACCCAGTACTTC.

The chain combines TRBV2 with TRBJ1-4; D is possibly TRBD1 (6 bases). Germline-derived CDR1 and CDR2 are SNHLY and FYNNEI. CDR3 size: 13 residues. Trimming stripped 0 bases from V and 7 bases from J, with 6 bases between. The CDR3 coding sequence is TGTGCCAGCAGTGAAGCAGGGGGTGAAAAACTGTTTTTT. Translating gives CASSEAGGEKLFF.

This chain connects TRBV10-3 to TRBJ2-5, with D maybe TRBD1 (5 bases). Germline CDR1 and CDR2: ENHRY and SYGVKD. The V end was cut by 0 bases, the J end by 5 bases, with 16 bases between. The CDR3 is made up of 16 amino acids. The chain's CDR3 is CAISESRAGLAETQYF. The DNA for the CDR3 is TGTGCCATCAGTGAGTCGCGAGCAGGGTTGGCGGAGACCCAGTACTTC.

The chain recombines TRBV20-1 with TRBJ1-1; D unresolved. The ends were cut back, 1 base at V and 7 bases at J, with 7 bases in the middle. Germline CDR1 reads DFQATT; CDR2 reads SNEGSKA (reference sequence). This CDR3 has 11 amino acids. CDR3 nucleotide sequence: TGCAGTGCTAGAGGGGGAGTTGAAGCTTTCTTT. Its translation is CSARGGVEAFF.

This chain connects TRBV7-2 to TRBJ1-2; tentatively, D is TRBD1 (5 bases). Germline CDR1 and CDR2: SGHTA and FQGNSA. This CDR3 spans 12 amino acids. V lost 6 bases, J lost 6 bases, and 11 bases lay in between. The CDR3 is CASRSQGHGYTF. The CDR3 region has the DNA TGTGCCAGCAGAAGCCAGGGTCATGGCTACACCTTC. Full variable domain (outside the CDR3, taken from reference TRBV7-2 and TRBJ1-2): GAGVSQSPSNKVTEKGKDVELRCDPISGHTALYWYRQSLGQGLEFLIYFQGNSAPDKSGLPSDRFSAERTGGSVSTLTIQRTQQEDSAVYLCASRSQGHGYTFGSGTRLTVV.

The chain recombines TRBV4-2 with TRBJ1-1; unclear D gene. The CDR3 has 13 residues. The germline V gene encodes CDR1 LGHNA and CDR2 YNFKEQ. With 4 bases removed from V and 8 bases from J, the gap between germline ends came to 14 bases. The CDR3 DNA follows: TGTGCCAGCAGCCTCGGCGGTCGGGAGGAAGCTTTCTTT. This translates into CASSLGGREEAFF.

The chain carries TRBV11-3 and TRBJ1-5, with 11 nucleotides matching TRBD1. The junction had 6 bases not matched to a gene; V was cut back by 5 bases and J by 3 bases. Germline lookup yields CDR1 SGHNT and CDR2 YENEEA. The CDR3 totals 16 residues. CDR3 nucleotide sequence: TGTGCCAGCAGCCCGCGGACAGGGGGCTCCAATCAGCCCCAGCATTTT. Protein product: CASSPRTGGSNQPQHF.

J is TRBJ2-7 and V is TRBV20-1; 12 bases are a match to TRBD1. Germline CDR1 DFQATT, CDR2 SNEGSKA (reference sequence). The trim removed 6 bases at V and 6 bases at J, leaving 6 bases unmatched. The CDR3 is 13 amino acids. This CDR3 reads CSASRDRGPEQYF. The DNA for the CDR3 is TGCAGTGCCAGTAGGGACAGGGGGCCCGAGCAGTACTTC.